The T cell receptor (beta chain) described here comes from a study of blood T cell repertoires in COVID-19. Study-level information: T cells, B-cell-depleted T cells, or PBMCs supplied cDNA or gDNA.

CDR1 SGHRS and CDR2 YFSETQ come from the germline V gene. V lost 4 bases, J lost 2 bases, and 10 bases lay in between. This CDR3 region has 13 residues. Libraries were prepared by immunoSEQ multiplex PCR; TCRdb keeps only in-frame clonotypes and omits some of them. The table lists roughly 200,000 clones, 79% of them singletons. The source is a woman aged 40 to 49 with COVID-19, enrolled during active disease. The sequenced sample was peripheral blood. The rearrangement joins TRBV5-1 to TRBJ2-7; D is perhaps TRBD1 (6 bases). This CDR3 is CASSAPGAYEQYF. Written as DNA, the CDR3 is TGCGCCAGCAGCGCCCCAGGGGCCTACGAGCAGTACTTC.